This T cell receptor beta chain appears in the sequencing data of a study of T cells in Graves' hyperthyroidism and ophthalmopathy. Study outcomes and limitations: A model of 13 V-J pairs discriminated ophthalmopathy from stable hyperthyroidism. In blood, most of the thyroid clonotypes expanded above 0.001 were also present.

The CDR3 is 12 residues long. Trimming pared 3 bases from V and 2 bases from J, leaving 5 bases between. Germline values: CDR1 DFQATT, CDR2 SNEGSKA (reference sequence). This clonotype was observed a handful of times. What it recognizes is unknown. The investigators amplified TCR beta CDR3 regions from RNA transcripts. Initially, a first-round RT-PCR of the TCR CDR3 employed the HTBI primer set. TCRdb redid the calling of the multiplex PCR reads with MiXCR, one entry per CDR3 protein. This sample has hundreds of thousands of distinct CDR3 sequences; approximately 18% occur once, and the top ten carry under 40%.

The sample comprised blood. The gene calls are TRBV20-1 and TRBJ2-1; no definite D call. This TCR derives from a man aged 50-60 years with Graves' ophthalmopathy. The CDR3 spells CSASRTYNEQFF. In DNA form, the CDR3 reads TGCAGTGCTAGTCGGACCTACAATGAGCAGTTCTTC.